In this sample, the clone carrying this TCR beta chain turned up a few times. What it binds is unknown. The data were taken from a study of blood T cells in healthy people across ages. The second PCR ran about 6 to 12 cycles with a sample-barcoded 5' primer and J-beta primers. Tagging of each cDNA molecule was performed by a template-switch adaptor with 12 random nucleotides. A single record per CDR3 protein comes from TCRdb applying MiXCR to the 5' RACE reads. Of around 1,800,000 distinct CDR3 sequences listed, roughly 43% are singletons. Study-wide points: It was found that TCR beta diversity correlated strongly with the percentage of naive T cells.

V shed 9 bases and J shed 0 bases, with 13 bases lying between them. CDR3 length equals 14 residues. Germline CDR1 and CDR2: SGHDT and YYEEEE. Sequencing was performed on blood. This chain joins TRBV5-6 and TRBJ2-1; D not certain. The receptor comes from a human donor in good health. In DNA, the CDR3 is TGTGCCACCTTAAGGGCAAGCTCCTACAATGAGCAGTTCTTC. This sequence encodes CATLRASSYNEQFF.